This T cell receptor (beta chain) is from a study of T cell repertoires in cytomegalovirus infection. Broader study findings: Across the ex vivo response, the dominant clonotypes were HLA-C-restricted CMV-specific TCR beta clonotypes. Cumulative public TCR beta family frequency identified CMV carriers with the relevant HLA.

The CDR3 spans 13 residues. Germline V CDR1 and CDR2: MNHEY, SVGEGT. The V gene lost 2 bases and the J gene lost 0 bases, with 2 bases spanning the gap. In this sample, this clonotype turned up many times. Antigen: not known. MiXCR, applied by TCRdb to the reads, yields one record per CDR3 protein. The sample carries about 300,000 distinct CDR3 sequences, 9.6% recorded once. The rearrangement joins TRBV6-2 or TRBV6-3 to TRBJ2-1, with no clear D. The receptor was isolated from a human donor in good health (CMV status not recorded). Some clones in this sample may be carry-over from other donors' samples. The sample was PBMCs. The CDR3 spells CASSYDSYNEQFF. CDR3 bases: TGTGCCAGCAGTTACGACTCCTACAATGAGCAGTTCTTC.